These 19 T cell receptor beta chains were all obtained from the same sample, sequenced in a study of PD-1 blockade in classical Hodgkin lymphoma. All the patients suffered relapse after autologous stem cell transplantation, and brentuximab vedotin exposure differed. Clones were read by immunoSEQ multiplex PCR, and TCRdb kept only the in-frame ones, dropping some. The repertoire holds around 2,300 clones, with about three fifths as singletons. The starting material was peripheral blood mononuclear cells (PBMCs), obtained at baseline. These receptors were collected from a human donor with classical Hodgkin lymphoma.

The chain combines TRBV19 with TRBJ1-5; 9 bases are shared with TRBD1. CDR3 length: 16 amino acids. V was clipped by 0 bases and J by 6 bases; unmatched bases: 6. Germline assignment: CDR1 LNHDA and CDR2 SQIVND (reference sequence). CDR3 sequence (DNA): TGTGCCAGTAGTATAGATCACAGGGGGCCTCGTCAGCCCCAGCATTTT. This gives the protein CASSIDHRGPRQPQHF.

The gene calls are TRBV7-8 and TRBJ2-3; D unclear. The CDR3 is made up of 15 amino acids. The germline V gene encodes CDR1 SGHVS and CDR2 FQNEAQ. Trimming cost V 2 bases and J 0 bases, with 9 bases left between them. CDR3 sequence reads: CASSLIVTSTDTQYF. CDR3 bases: TGTGCCAGCAGCTTAATAGTAACTAGCACAGATACGCAGTATTTT. Together with reference TRBV7-8 and TRBJ2-3, the CDR3 gives the full variable domain: GAGVSQSPRYKVAKRGQDVALRCDPISGHVSLFWYQQALGQGPEFLTYFQNEAQLDKSGLPSDRFFAERPEGSVSTLKIQRTQQEDSAVYLCASSLIVTSTDTQYFGPGTRLTVL.

The chain's CDR3 is CASSAGADTQYF. CDR3 coding DNA: TGCGCCAGCAGTGCGGGCGCAGATACGCAGTATTTT. The V call is TRBV10-2, the J call TRBJ2-3; D is ambiguous. There are 12 residues in the CDR3. The V and J ends lost 4 bases and 4 bases respectively, with 6 bases between them. In germline, CDR1 is WSHSY, CDR2 SAAADI.

This clone was seen more than once but under ten times. The chain is built from TRBV5-5 and TRBJ1-4, with 9 bases that match TRBD1. V lost 3 bases and J lost 5; bases outside the gene matches: 5. Germline loops: CDR1 SGHKS, CDR2 YYEKEE (reference sequence). The CDR3 is 15 amino acids. CDR3 region: CASSSVQGANEKLFF. The CDR3 region has the DNA TGTGCCAGCAGCTCCGTACAGGGGGCAAATGAAAAACTGTTTTTT.

The V call is TRBV19, the J call TRBJ2-1; a weak D match, TRBD2 (5 bases). This CDR3 contains 11 residues. Germline V lookup: CDR1 LNHDA, CDR2 SQIVND (reference sequence). With 9 bases removed from V and 10 bases from J, the gap between germline ends came to 13 bases. As DNA, the CDR3 is TGTGCCAGCGTCGAATCTAGCGAGCAGTTCTTC. This codes for CASVESSEQFF.

This clone was counted only a few times. The chain joins TRBV4-2 to TRBJ1-2; 7 bases fit TRBD1. Germline V gives CDR1 LGHNA, CDR2 YNFKEQ. CDR3 size: 15 residues. V was clipped by 1 base and J by 8 bases; unmatched bases: 10. The CDR3 nucleotides are TGTGCCAGCAGCCAAGCATCGGGGACAGTCGCCGGCTACACCTTC. Translating it yields CASSQASGTVAGYTF.

The chain links TRBV18 to TRBJ1-4; D ambiguous. Germline V lookup: CDR1 KGHSH, CDR2 LQKENI. The CDR3 runs to 13 residues. V dropped 3 bases and J dropped 7 bases, with 9 bases sitting between them. The CDR3 DNA sequence: TGTGCCAGCTCACCTGGGTTGGGTGAAAAACTGTTTTTT. Residues: CASSPGLGEKLFF.

This clone is categorized as medium-sized. The same CDR3 also results from other DNA sequences found in this sample. This chain links TRBV2 with TRBJ2-7; 8 bases are shared with TRBD1. J gave up 7 bases and V 6 bases, and 5 bases lay outside the gene matches. Germline lookup yields CDR1 SNHLY and CDR2 FYNNEI. The CDR3 is made up of 12 amino acids. CDR3 residues: CASSLTGDEQYF. The DNA of the CDR3 is TGTGCCAGCAGCCTGACAGGGGATGAGCAGTACTTC.

The chain joins TRBV6-1 to TRBJ2-3; D could derive from TRBD1 or TRBD2 (5 bases each). In germline, CDR1 is MNHNS, CDR2 SASEGT. Between the trimmed V and J ends, which lost 4 bases and 5 bases, there was a span of 16 bases. The CDR3 has 15 amino acids. DNA of the CDR3: TGTGCCAGCAGTGGTCGCGAGGGGCGCAAAGATACGCAGTATTTT. It translates to CASSGREGRKDTQYF.

As DNA, the CDR3 is TGTGCCAGCGGGCAGCGGGGGGTCTACAATGAGCAGTTCTTC. Protein product: CASGQRGVYNEQFF. The chain links TRBV5-8 to TRBJ2-1, with 9 bases identical to TRBD2. The CDR3 is 14 amino acids. Germline-derived CDR1 and CDR2 are SGHTS and YDEGEE. V shed 7 bases and J 3 bases; nucleotides not matched to a gene: 5. Complete variable domain (other parts from reference TRBV5-8 and TRBJ2-1): EAGVTQSPTHLIKTRGQQATLRCSPISGHTSVYWYQQALGLGLQFLLWYDEGEERNRGNFPPRFSGRQFPNYSSELNVNALELEDSALYLCASGQRGVYNEQFFGPGTRLTVL.

The chain uses TRBV30 and TRBJ2-1; 9 nucleotides line up with TRBD1. V was clipped by 4 bases and J by 7 bases; unmatched bases: 11. This CDR3 has 15 residues. The germline V gene encodes CDR1 GTSNPN and CDR2 SVGIG (reference sequence). The CDR3 region is CAWMGRDRAINEQFF. For the CDR3, the DNA is TGTGCCTGGATGGGCCGGGACAGGGCGATAAATGAGCAGTTCTTC.

This clone has just a few counts. CDR3 sequence (DNA): TGTGCCAGCAGCTTAGCGACGACAGGGTTTGAAGCTTTCTTT. Protein: CASSLATTGFEAFF. The chain is built from TRBV7-6 and TRBJ1-1, with 7 bases identical to TRBD1. V was pared by 0 bases and J by 7 bases, with 5 bases of the junction left unmatched. The CDR3 runs 14 residues. CDR1 and CDR2 from the germline V gene are SGHVS and FNYEAQ.

The CDR3 nucleotides read TGCGCCAGCAGCTACGGTGGAGCGGGGGTGGAGACCCAGTACTTC. Its protein product is CASSYGGAGVETQYF. The gene calls are TRBV4-1 and TRBJ2-5, with TRBD2 matching 8 bases. The germline V gene has CDR1 MGHRA and CDR2 YSYEKL. CDR3 length equals 15 residues. V dropped 5 bases and J dropped 5; count of bases not matched to a gene: 10.

This clone was seen more than once but under ten times. V is TRBV30 and J is TRBJ1-6, with a weak D call TRBD1 (6 bases). V was clipped by 4 bases and J by 8 bases, with 18 bases between them. The CDR3 consists of 15 residues. The germline gives CDR1 GTSNPN, CDR2 SVGIG (reference sequence). The CDR3 region is CAWTLQGAGDSPLHF. In DNA, the CDR3 is TGTGCCTGGACCCTACAGGGAGCAGGCGATTCACCCCTCCACTTT. Full variable domain (missing parts from reference TRBV30 and TRBJ1-6): SQTIHQWPATLVQPVGSPLSLECTVEGTSNPNLYWYRQAAGRGLQLLFYSVGIGQISSEVPQNLSASRPQDRQFILSSKKLLLSDSGFYLCAWTLQGAGDSPLHFGNGTRLTVT.

The chain links TRBV4-2 to TRBJ2-1; 11 nucleotides line up with TRBD2. This CDR3 spans 18 amino acids. CDR1 and CDR2 (germline): LGHNA, YNFKEQ. The ends lost 4 bases at V and 7 bases at J; junction bases unmatched: 15. The chain's CDR3 is CASSPGGSGGATGNEQFF. The CDR3 DNA is TGTGCCAGCAGCCCGGGAGGTAGCGGGGGGGCCACGGGGAATGAGCAGTTCTTC.

This clone occurred a few times. This chain joins TRBV20-1 and TRBJ1-2; D call uncertain. Trimming removed 6 bases from V and 5 bases from J, with 10 bases in between. CDR3 length: 11 residues. Germline loops: CDR1 DFQATT, CDR2 SNEGSKA (reference sequence). The CDR3 bases are TGCAGTGCCCCAGGTCTTTATGGCTACACCTTC. This translates into CSAPGLYGYTF.

This chain joins TRBV7-8 and TRBJ2-5, with 7 bases matching TRBD2. Germline loops: CDR1 SGHVS, CDR2 FQNEAQ. The CDR3 consists of 14 residues. V lost 1 base, J lost 5 bases, and 4 bases stayed unmatched. CDR3 region: CASSLGAGVETQYF. CDR3 bases: TGTGCCAGCAGCTTAGGTGCGGGAGTGGAGACCCAGTACTTC.

In its sample, this clone was seen a few times. This sequence joins TRBV6-1 and TRBJ2-5, with unresolved D. Per germline, CDR1 MNHNS and CDR2 SASEGT. V shed 3 bases and J shed 3 bases, with 8 bases lying between them. The CDR3 is made up of 13 amino acids. The CDR3, as DNA: TGTGCCAGCAGTGACTACCCAAAAGAGACCCAGTACTTC. This sequence encodes CASSDYPKETQYF.

This clone was seen more than once but under ten times. The CDR3 nucleotides read TGTGCCAGCAGCGCCCCCAACTCTGGGGCCAACGTCCTGACTTTC. It translates to CASSAPNSGANVLTF. This chain links TRBV9 with TRBJ2-6; D gene unclear. V was shortened by 3 bases and J by 0 bases, with 7 bases between the two germline ends. Germline V gene sequence: CDR1 SGDLS, CDR2 YYNGEE. The CDR3 loop spans 15 amino acids.